This T cell receptor (beta chain) was sequenced in a study of PD-L1 blockade in urothelial cancer. Study-level information: In the patient group, most of the 29 were males with bladder-origin urothelial cancer. Analysis of blood occurred 3 weeks (second dose) and 6 weeks after treatment start. T cell content in blood samples showed a median of approximately 150,000. Notes on the study in general: Pretreatment peripheral blood TCR clonality that fell below the median predicted better survival among the patients studied.

Turning to this clone: Its antigen remains unknown.

The protocol was immunoSEQ multiplex PCR, while the TCRdb copy is restricted to in-frame clones and leaves out a portion. The sample lists under 40,000 clones; 80% to 95% were seen once. The receptor comes from a man between 65 and 85 years old with urothelial cancer. The material sequenced was PBMCs, taken around atezolizumab (anti-PD-L1) treatment.

CDR3 bases: TGCAGCGTTGGCGGGGGTCGGGACGAGCAGTACTTC. Amino acids: CSVGGGRDEQYF. The chain is built from TRBV29-1 and TRBJ2-7; 7 bases are shared with TRBD2. Trimming took 4 bases from V and 5 from J; bases not matched to a gene: 5. This CDR3 is 12 amino acids long. The germline V gene has CDR1 SQVTM and CDR2 ANQGSEA.